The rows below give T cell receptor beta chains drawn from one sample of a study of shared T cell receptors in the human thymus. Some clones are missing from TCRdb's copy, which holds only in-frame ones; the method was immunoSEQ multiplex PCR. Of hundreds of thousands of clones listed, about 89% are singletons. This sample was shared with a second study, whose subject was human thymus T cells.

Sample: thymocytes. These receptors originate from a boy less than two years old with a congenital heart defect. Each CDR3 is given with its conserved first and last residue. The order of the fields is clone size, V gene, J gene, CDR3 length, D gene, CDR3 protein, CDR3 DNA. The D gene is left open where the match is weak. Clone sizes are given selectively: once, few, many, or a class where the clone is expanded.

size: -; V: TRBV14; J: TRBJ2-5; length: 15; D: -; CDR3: CASSQSGGEAETQYF; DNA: TGTGCCAGCAGCCAGAGCGGTGGGGAGGCGGAGACCCAGTACTTC
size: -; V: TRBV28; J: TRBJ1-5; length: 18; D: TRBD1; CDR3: CASSLGQGAGQGNQPQHF; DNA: TGTGCCAGCAGTTTAGGCCAGGGGGCCGGACAGGGCAATCAGCCCCAGCATTTT
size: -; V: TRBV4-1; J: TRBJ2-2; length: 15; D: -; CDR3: CASSQDREPTGELFF; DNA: TGCGCCAGCAGCCAAGACCGGGAACCCACCGGGGAGCTGTTTTTT
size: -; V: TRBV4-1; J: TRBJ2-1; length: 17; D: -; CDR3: CASSQEERGTGYNEQFF; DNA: TGCGCCAGCAGCCAAGAAGAGAGAGGCACGGGATACAATGAGCAGTTCTTC
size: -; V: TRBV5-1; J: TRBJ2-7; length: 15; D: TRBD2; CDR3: CASRGNSGGPYEQYF; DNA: TGCGCCAGCAGAGGGAATAGCGGGGGGCCCTACGAGCAGTACTTC
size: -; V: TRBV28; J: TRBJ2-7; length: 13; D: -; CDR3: CASTLRITYEQYF; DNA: TGTGCCAGCACTCTGAGAATCACCTACGAGCAGTACTTC
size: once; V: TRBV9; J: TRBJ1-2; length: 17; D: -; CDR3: CASSTSRGEPLIMFYTF; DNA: TGTGCCAGCAGCACAAGCAGGGGCGAGCCCCTTATTATGTTCTACACCTTC
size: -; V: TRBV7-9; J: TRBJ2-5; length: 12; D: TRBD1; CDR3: CASGQGQETQYF; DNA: TGTGCCAGCGGACAGGGGCAAGAGACCCAGTACTTC
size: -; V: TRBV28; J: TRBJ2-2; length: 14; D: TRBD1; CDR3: CASGGTGLTGELFF; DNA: TGTGCCAGCGGGGGGACAGGACTCACCGGGGAGCTGTTTTTT
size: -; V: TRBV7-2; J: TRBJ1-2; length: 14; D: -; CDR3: CASSLNVCRYGYTF; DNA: TGTGCCAGCAGCTTAAACGTCTGTCGGTATGGCTACACCTTC
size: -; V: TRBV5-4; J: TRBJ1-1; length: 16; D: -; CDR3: CASSFEAEEKNTEAFF; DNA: TGTGCCAGCAGCTTCGAGGCGGAGGAAAAGAACACTGAAGCTTTCTTT
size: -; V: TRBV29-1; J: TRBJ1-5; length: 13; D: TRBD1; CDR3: CSVQGADNQPQHF; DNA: TGCAGCGTTCAGGGGGCGGACAATCAGCCCCAGCATTTT
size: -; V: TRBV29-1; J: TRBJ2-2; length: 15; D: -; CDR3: CSAGYGGDATGELFF; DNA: TGCAGCGCCGGGTACGGCGGGGACGCCACCGGGGAGCTGTTTTTT
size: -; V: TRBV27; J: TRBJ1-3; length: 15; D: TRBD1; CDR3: CASRKDRDSGNTIYF; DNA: TGTGCCAGCAGGAAAGACAGGGACTCTGGAAACACCATATATTTT
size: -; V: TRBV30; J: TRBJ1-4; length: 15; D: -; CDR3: CAWRPRDRGGEKLFF; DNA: TGTGCCTGGAGGCCTAGGGACCGCGGGGGAGAAAAACTGTTTTTT
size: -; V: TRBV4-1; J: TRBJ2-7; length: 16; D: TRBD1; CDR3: CASSQDLRDREYEQYF; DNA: TGCGCCAGCAGCCAAGATTTAAGGGACAGGGAATACGAGCAGTACTTC